The 23 T cell receptor beta chains in this list originate from one sample, sequenced in a study of blood T cell repertoires in COVID-19. Measured with immunoSEQ multiplex PCR; TCRdb has only the in-frame clones, and not every one. The sample gives about 82,000 clones, around four fifths of which show up once; roughly 18% is in the top ten. Material for sequencing was peripheral blood. The receptors come from a man at least 80 years old with active or convalescent COVID-19.

This clone was seen a handful of times. DNA of the CDR3: TGTGCCAGCAGCGTAGCTTGGGGCAAAACTAGCACAGATACGCAGTATTTT. It encodes CASSVAWGKTSTDTQYF. The J gene is TRBJ2-3, the V gene TRBV9; tentative D call: TRBD1 (5 bases). The CDR3 extends over 17 amino acids. V lost 0 bases to trimming and J lost 0 bases, with 14 bases between them. Germline V gives CDR1 SGDLS, CDR2 YYNGEE.

The chain couples TRBV2 to TRBJ1-2, with TRBD1 matching 9 bases. Germline V gene sequence: CDR1 SNHLY, CDR2 FYNNEI. V lost 5 bases, J lost 6 bases, and 10 bases stayed unmatched. The CDR3 is 15 amino acids. This CDR3 is CASSWRRQGDDGYTF. CDR3 DNA sequence: TGTGCCAGCAGTTGGCGAAGACAGGGGGATGATGGCTACACCTTC.

This sequence joins TRBV2 and TRBJ2-1, with D possibly TRBD2 on 6 matching bases. Trimming removed 7 bases from V and 9 bases from J, with 19 bases in between. CDR1 and CDR2 (germline): SNHLY, FYNNEI. CDR3 length: 14 amino acids. CDR3 DNA sequence: TGTGCCAGCACTAGGGACTTCCCGAAGCGTGAGCAGTTCTTC. It codes for CASTRDFPKREQFF.

The rearrangement joins TRBV6-5 to TRBJ1-2; TRBD1 might be the D (6 bases). CDR3 length: 14 residues. The germline CDR1 and CDR2 sequences are MNHEY and SVGAGI. V was pared by 6 bases and J by 4 bases, with 15 bases between. For the CDR3, the DNA is TGTGCCAGCAGCCCAACGGGACAACCCTATGGCTACACCTTC. Its translation: CASSPTGQPYGYTF.

The V and J genes are TRBV19 and TRBJ1-4; 7 bases are shared with TRBD1. Germline assignment: CDR1 LNHDA and CDR2 SQIVND (reference sequence). Germline trimming cut 6 bases from V and 8 bases from J; bases unmatched to any gene: 12. The CDR3 covers 15 residues. The CDR3 protein is CASSGPRTGDEKLFF. CDR3 DNA sequence: TGTGCCAGTAGCGGTCCCAGGACAGGAGACGAAAAACTGTTTTTT.

The table lists this clone with a few counts. V usage is TRBV14 and J usage is TRBJ2-5, with 8 bases lining up with TRBD1. Unmatched junction bases numbered 9, after V lost 3 bases and J lost 3 bases. Per the germline V gene, CDR1 is SGHDN and CDR2 is FVKESK. The CDR3 runs to 16 residues. CDR3 DNA: TGTGCCAGCAGCCAGAGACAGGGGCGACGGAAAGAGACCCAGTACTTC. This translates into CASSQRQGRRKETQYF. The full variable domain, completed using reference TRBV14 and TRBJ2-5, is EAGVTQFPSHSVIEKGQTVTLRCDPISGHDNLYWYRRVMGKEIKFLLHFVKESKQDESGMPNNRFLAERTGGTYSTLKVQPAELEDSGVYFCASSQRQGRRKETQYFGPGTRLLVL.

The rearrangement joins TRBV24-1 to TRBJ2-1, with D possibly being TRBD2 (5 bases). The CDR3 loop spans 13 amino acids. V gave up 8 bases and J gave up 4 bases, with 11 bases separating them. Germline lookup yields CDR1 KGHDR and CDR2 SFDVKD. CDR3 DNA sequence: TGTGCCACCACGGGCGGGCTTTACAATGAGCAGTTCTTC. Translation gives CATTGGLYNEQFF.

This clone has only a few counts. The V call is TRBV9, the J call TRBJ1-6, with unresolved D. This CDR3 contains 13 residues. From germline, CDR1 is SGDLS and CDR2 YYNGEE. The V and J ends lost 4 bases and 9 bases respectively, with 11 bases between them. The CDR3 sequence is CASSQSAGSPLHF. CDR3 sequence (DNA): TGTGCCAGCAGCCAGAGCGCTGGTTCACCCCTCCACTTT.

The genes are TRBV18 and TRBJ1-5, with D possibly matching TRBD1 (5 bases). CDR1 KGHSH and CDR2 LQKENI come from the germline V gene. The ends were cut back, 2 bases at V and 4 bases at J, with 9 bases in the middle. This CDR3 comprises 14 residues. The CDR3 here is CASSPYDRNQPQHF. The CDR3 nucleotides are TGTGCCAGCTCACCATATGACAGAAATCAGCCCCAGCATTTT.

The rearrangement joins TRBV10-3 to TRBJ1-3; 8 bases align to TRBD1. V gave up 11 bases and J gave up 2 bases; unmatched junction bases: 5. Germline V gene sequence: CDR1 ENHRY, CDR2 SYGVKD. The CDR3 loop spans 13 amino acids. CDR3: CASGQAAGNTIYF. In nucleotides, the CDR3 is TGTGCCTCGGGACAGGCAGCTGGAAACACCATATATTTT.

The gene calls are TRBV2 and TRBJ2-2, with TRBD1 matching over 10 bases. This CDR3 contains 15 residues. CDR1 is SNHLY and CDR2 is FYNNEI in the germline V gene. Trimming at V came to 7 bases and at J to 4 bases, leaving 6 bases not matched to a gene. The CDR3 is CASNPRTGGTGELFF. CDR3 coding DNA: TGTGCCAGCAATCCTCGGACAGGGGGCACCGGGGAGCTGTTTTTT.

V and J are TRBV2 and TRBJ1-5, with 9 bases fitting TRBD1. The CDR3 loop spans 15 amino acids. V lost 6 bases and J lost 2; bases outside the gene matches: 5. Germline V gene lookup returns CDR1 SNHLY and CDR2 FYNNEI. Here the CDR3 reads CASSETGGGNQPQHF. CDR3 nucleotides: TGTGCCAGCAGCGAAACAGGGGGCGGCAATCAGCCCCAGCATTTT.

The rearrangement links TRBV19 to TRBJ2-1; 12 bases align to TRBD2. After removal of 5 bases from V and 8 bases from J, the junction contained 10 bases not matched to a gene. Germline CDR1 LNHDA, CDR2 SQIVND (reference sequence). There are 16 residues in the CDR3. CDR3 residues: CASSPDRLAGAYEQFF. The DNA of the CDR3 is TGTGCCAGTAGTCCAGACCGACTAGCGGGGGCCTATGAGCAGTTCTTC.

The chain couples TRBV19 to TRBJ2-1; tentative D call: TRBD2 (5 bases). Trimming pared 6 bases from V and 4 bases from J, leaving 10 bases between. Germline V gene sequence: CDR1 LNHDA, CDR2 SQIVND (reference sequence). The CDR3 consists of 13 residues. The CDR3 nucleotides are TGTGCCAGTAGCGGACGGGGATACAATGAGCAGTTCTTC. Translated, it gives CASSGRGYNEQFF.

V usage is TRBV11-3 and J usage is TRBJ1-1; no definite D call. The germline V gene has CDR1 SGHNT and CDR2 YENEEA. The V end was cut by 5 bases, the J end by 3 bases, with 13 bases between. This CDR3 spans 14 amino acids. CDR3 sequence: CASSPRRRDTEAFF. CDR3 nucleotide sequence: TGTGCCAGCAGCCCTAGACGGAGAGACACTGAAGCTTTCTTT.

The chain employs TRBV9 and TRBJ2-1, with a weak D call TRBD2 (5 bases). The length of the CDR3 is 12 residues. The V and J ends lost 2 bases and 10 bases respectively, with 10 bases between them. The germline CDR1 and CDR2 sequences are SGDLS and YYNGEE. CDR3 nucleotide sequence: TGTGCCAGCAGCGTGGGCGGGTGGGAGCAGTTCTTC. It specifies CASSVGGWEQFF.

The CDR3, as DNA: TGTGCCAGCAGCTTGGGGGGGACAGCCTACGAGCAGTACGTC. It yields the protein CASSLGGTAYEQYV. This rearrangement joins TRBV5-4 to TRBJ2-7, with 7 positions matching TRBD1. This CDR3 region has 14 residues. CDR1 and CDR2 (germline): SGHNT, YYREEE (reference sequence). V lost 0 bases and J lost 2; bases outside the gene matches: 2.

This chain uses TRBV2 with TRBJ2-1; 10 bases line up with TRBD1. Looked up from germline, CDR1 is SNHLY and CDR2 is FYNNEI. The V gene end was trimmed by 6 bases and the J gene end by 3 bases; junction bases not matched to a gene: 5. The CDR3 is 15 residues long. As DNA, the CDR3 is TGTGCCAGCAGCCTCGACAGGGGGCTCTACAATGAGCAGTTCTTC. It is translated as CASSLDRGLYNEQFF.

The chain is built from TRBV5-4 and TRBJ2-2; D unresolved. Trimming shortened V by 6 bases and J by 4 bases, and 10 bases separated the two germline ends. Germline V CDR1 and CDR2: SGHNT, YYREEE (reference sequence). The CDR3 has 13 amino acids. The CDR3 DNA sequence: TGTGCCAGCACCCTCCCGAGCACCGGGGAGCTGTTTTTT. Translation gives CASTLPSTGELFF.

The rearrangement links TRBV28 to TRBJ2-7; possibly TRBD2 for D (5 bases). CDR3 length: 14 amino acids. V lost 2 bases and J lost 7, with 15 bases in between. In germline, CDR1 is MDHEN, CDR2 SYDVKM. The CDR3 loop reads CASSLKDYRGEQYV. The CDR3 DNA sequence: TGTGCCAGCAGTTTAAAAGACTACCGAGGGGAGCAGTACGTC.

The genes are TRBV3-1 (or the pseudogene TRBV3-2) and TRBJ1-6; D uncertain. The germline gives CDR1 LGHDT, CDR2 YNNKEL (reference sequence). The length of the CDR3 is 16 residues. The ends were cut back, 1 base at V and 2 bases at J, with 9 bases in the middle. This chain's CDR3 is CASSQGSVTYNSPLHF. In DNA form, the CDR3 reads TGTGCCAGCAGCCAAGGGTCGGTGACCTATAATTCACCCCTCCACTTT.

The V and J genes are TRBV6-5 and TRBJ2-3, with D possibly matching TRBD2 (5 bases). The V and J ends lost 8 bases and 6 bases respectively, with 18 bases between them. The CDR3 extends over 14 amino acids. Germline V CDR1 and CDR2: MNHEY, SVGAGI. CDR3 residues: CASGSDGNVDTQYF. In nucleotides, the CDR3 is TGTGCCAGCGGATCCGACGGGAACGTGGATACGCAGTATTTT.

This sequence joins TRBV30 and TRBJ1-1; D is perhaps TRBD1 (6 bases). With 3 bases removed from V and 3 bases from J, the gap between germline ends came to 14 bases. Germline CDR1 reads GTSNPN; CDR2 reads SVGIG (reference sequence). The CDR3 contains 14 residues. The CDR3 region has the DNA TGTGCCTGGAGGGTACAGGGCGGCCACACTGAAGCTTTCTTT. Translating gives CAWRVQGGHTEAFF.